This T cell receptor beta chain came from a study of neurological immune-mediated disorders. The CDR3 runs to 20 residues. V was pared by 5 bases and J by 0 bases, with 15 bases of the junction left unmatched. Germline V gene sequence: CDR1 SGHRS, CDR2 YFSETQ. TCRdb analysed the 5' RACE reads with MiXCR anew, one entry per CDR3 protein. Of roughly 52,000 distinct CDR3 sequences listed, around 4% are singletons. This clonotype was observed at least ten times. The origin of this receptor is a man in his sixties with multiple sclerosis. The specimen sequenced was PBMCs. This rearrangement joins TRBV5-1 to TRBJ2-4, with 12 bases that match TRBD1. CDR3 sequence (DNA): TGCGCCAGCAGTCGCGATTTATTGGGACAGGGGGCTGGAGCCAAAAACATTCAGTACTTC. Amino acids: CASSRDLLGQGAGAKNIQYF.